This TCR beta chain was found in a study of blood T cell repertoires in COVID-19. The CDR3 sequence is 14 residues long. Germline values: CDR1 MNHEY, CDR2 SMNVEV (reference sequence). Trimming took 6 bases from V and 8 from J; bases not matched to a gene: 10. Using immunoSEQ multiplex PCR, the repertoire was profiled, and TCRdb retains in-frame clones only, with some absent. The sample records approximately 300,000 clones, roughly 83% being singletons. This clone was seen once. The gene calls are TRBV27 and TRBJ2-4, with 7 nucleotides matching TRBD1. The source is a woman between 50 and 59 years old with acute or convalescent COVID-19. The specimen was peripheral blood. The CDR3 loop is CASSHLDRDDIQYF. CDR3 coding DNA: TGTGCCAGCAGCCACCTCGACAGGGATGACATTCAGTACTTC.